This TCR beta chain was recovered during a study of blood T cell repertoires in COVID-19. On the study more broadly: Samples of COVID-19 (acute and convalescent) were obtained from the United States, Italy and Spain.

CDR3 size: 13 residues. Germline CDR1 and CDR2: LGHDT and YNNKEL (reference sequence). Trimming left V 4 bases short and J 3 bases short, with 9 bases between. As originally analysed: Using reference gene primer amplification, nucleated cell counts were estimated. Some clones are missing from TCRdb's copy, which holds only in-frame ones; the method was immunoSEQ multiplex PCR. That table is the source of V, J and clone size, and D and trimming were worked out from the DNA. The sample yields some 270,000 clones, approximately 92% seen once. The chain joins TRBV3-1 (or the pseudogene TRBV3-2) to TRBJ1-1; maybe TRBD1 (5 bases). Sample: peripheral blood. This clonotype originated in a woman aged 40 to 50 who had recovered from COVID-19. The CDR3 region is CASSLARDTEAFF. The CDR3 nucleotides are TGTGCCAGCAGCCTCGCCAGGGACACTGAAGCTTTCTTT.